Listed below are T cell receptor beta chains from one sample, sequenced in a study of blood T cell repertoires in COVID-19. Measured with immunoSEQ multiplex PCR; TCRdb has only the in-frame clones, and not every one. The repertoire includes about 240,000 clones, approximately 84% of them detected once, and roughly 4% sits in the top ten. The source material was peripheral blood. These receptors all stem from a man aged 50 to 60 with acute or convalescent COVID-19. The CDR3 runs from the conserved cysteine through the conserved F or W. The D gene is left open where the match is weak. The size entry is marked missing in some rows and otherwise reads once, few, many or a size class.

TRBV30	TRBD2	NA	TRBJ2-3	TGTGCCTGGAGCCTAGCGGGGGGGCAGGCAGATACGCAGTATTTT	CAWSLAGGQADTQYF
TRBV18	NA	NA	TRBJ2-7	TGTGCCAGCTCACACCAGTACAGGGCCCACTCCTACGAGCAGTACTTC	CASSHQYRAHSYEQYF
TRBV12-5	NA	NA	TRBJ2-7	TGTGCTAGTGGTTCCCGCCCGACTTACGAGCAGTACTTC	CASGSRPTYEQYF
TRBV6-5	NA	NA	TRBJ2-1	TGTGCCAGCAGAGATCGCCGGAACAGGGCTAATGAGCAGTTCTTC	CASRDRRNRANEQFF
TRBV5-1	NA	NA	TRBJ1-1	TGCGCCAGCAATCCAAATGGACCGTTACCGACGGGGTCCGAAGCTTTCTTT	CASNPNGPLPTGSEAFF
TRBV29-1	NA	few	TRBJ1-4	TGCAGCGTTGACAATGGACAGCAAAATGAAAAACTGTTTTTT	CSVDNGQQNEKLFF
TRBV18	NA	NA	TRBJ1-3	TGTGCCAGCTCACCCGTTAGAGATGGAAACACCATATATTTT	CASSPVRDGNTIYF
TRBV20-1	TRBD1	once	TRBJ1-6	TGCAGTGCTAGTGCACACTCGGACAGGGGAAATTCACCCCTCCACTTT	CSASAHSDRGNSPLHF
TRBV7-9	NA	NA	TRBJ2-2	TGTGCCAGCAGCTCCGGGATTGGTTTCACCGGGGAGCTGTTTTTT	CASSSGIGFTGELFF
TRBV29-1	NA	NA	TRBJ2-2	TGCAGCGCCCTTAGGGGGGGCCTGGACACCGGGGAGCTGTTTTTT	CSALRGGLDTGELFF
TRBV7-8	TRBD2	once	TRBJ2-1	TGTGCCAGCAGCTTAGTGATGGGGCGCGAGGCGGGAGGGCCTCTTAATGAGCAGTTCTTC	CASSLVMGREAGGPLNEQFF
TRBV10-3	NA	NA	TRBJ1-5	TGTGCCATCTCGGACAGCTATGATCAGCCCCAGCATTTT	CAISDSYDQPQHF
TRBV28	NA	few	TRBJ1-2	TGTGCCAGCAGTTTCAGGGGTGAGGTCTATGGCTACACCTTC	CASSFRGEVYGYTF